A single sample is the source of the 5 T cell receptor beta chains below, sequenced in a study of spatial heterogeneity in lung cancer. As for time point: sample taken at primary tumor resection. Each CDR3 protein gets one entry after TCRdb re-called the 5' RACE reads with MiXCR. The sample lists over a thousand distinct CDR3 sequences, 12% occurring once. The source material was normal lung tissue next to the tumor, sampled at surgery. The origin of the receptors is a female donor with early-stage non-small cell lung cancer.

Points on this clonotype: This beta chain came through as a stray read in a library set up for alpha chains, and its size says little. The CDR3 DNA sequence: TGTGCCAGCAGCTATCTAGCGGGAGAGGCAGATACGCAGTATTTT. Translation: CASSYLAGEADTQYF. This chain connects TRBV5-5 to TRBJ2-3, with 10 positions matching TRBD2. Germline loops: CDR1 SGHKS, CDR2 YYEKEE (reference sequence). The CDR3 contains 15 residues. The V gene end was trimmed by 3 bases and the J gene end by 4 bases; junction bases not matched to a gene: 5.

Concerning this clonotype itself: Within a library made for alpha chains, this beta chain is off target, and its count is uninformative. This chain uses TRBV2 with TRBJ2-3; D might be TRBD2 (5 bases). V was pared by 8 bases and J by 0 bases, with 15 bases between. This CDR3 contains 15 residues. CDR1 is SNHLY and CDR2 is FYNNEI in the germline V gene. The CDR3 sequence is CASRSMGDSTDTQYF. For the CDR3, the DNA is TGTGCCAGCCGCTCCATGGGAGATAGCACAGATACGCAGTATTTT.

This clonotype was detected only a few times. A library prepared for alpha chains yielded this beta chain as an off-target read; its size is of little meaning. V and J are TRBV20-1 and TRBJ2-5, with 11 bases lining up with TRBD2. The CDR3 covers 15 residues. Germline loops: CDR1 DFQATT, CDR2 SNEGSKA (reference sequence). V shed 7 bases and J 2 bases; nucleotides not matched to a gene: 9. CDR3 DNA sequence: TGCAGTGTTTCGAGACTAGCGGGGACACAAGAGACCCAGTACTTC. Amino acids: CSVSRLAGTQETQYF.

This clonotype is labeled as large. The library was built for alpha chains, so this beta chain is an off-target read and its size means little. V gene TRBV12-3 or TRBV12-4 combines with J gene TRBJ2-5; D tentatively reads TRBD1 or TRBD2 (5 bases each). This CDR3 spans 11 amino acids. The V end lost 4 bases, the J end lost 5 bases, and 5 bases lay between the germline ends. CDR3 coding DNA: TGTGCCAGCAGTTGGGGGGAGACCCAGTACTTC. This codes for CASSWGETQYF.

This clonotype was detected only a few times. This beta chain is off target for a library built for alpha chains, so its abundance means little. This chain joins TRBV6-2 or TRBV6-3 and TRBJ2-3; unclear D gene. The CDR3 is 12 residues long. Trimming stripped 6 bases from V and 6 bases from J, with 10 bases between. Per germline, CDR1 MNHEY and CDR2 SVGEGT. Here the CDR3 reads CASSRTPDTQYF. The CDR3 bases are TGTGCCAGCAGCCGAACTCCGGATACGCAGTATTTT.